Below, 9 T cell receptor beta chains from the same sample are listed, as sequenced in a study of CD8 T cells in ankylosing spondylitis. Each CDR3 protein gets one entry after TCRdb re-called the 5' RACE reads with MiXCR. This sample carries 150,000 to 200,000 distinct CDR3 sequences, about 18% of them seen once, and the ten largest clones take around 4.1%. Sequencing was performed on blood, either unsorted or a sorted T cell fraction (not recorded which). These receptors came from a male donor aged 10-29 years with ankylosing spondylitis or in good health (not recorded which).

This clonotype was detected ten times or more. The V and J genes are TRBV5-1 and TRBJ2-6; D is undetermined. The CDR3 is made up of 13 amino acids. CDR1 and CDR2 (germline): SGHRS, YFSETQ. The V and J ends lost 0 bases and 12 bases respectively, with 10 bases between them. The CDR3 spells CASSLGDPPVLTF. As DNA, the CDR3 is TGCGCCAGCAGCTTGGGCGACCCCCCCGTCCTGACTTTC. The full variable domain, rest sourced from reference TRBV5-1 and TRBJ2-6, is KAGVTQTPRYLIKTRGQQVTLSCSPISGHRSVSWYQQTPGQGLQFLFEYFSETQRNKGNFPGRFSGRQFSNSRSEMNVSTLELGDSALYLCASSLGDPPVLTFGAGSRLTVL.

This clonotype came up many times. V gene TRBV20-1 combines with J gene TRBJ1-5; 7 nucleotides line up with TRBD1. CDR3 length: 15 residues. J was trimmed by 5 bases and V by 4 bases; bases with no gene match: 11. In germline, CDR1 is DFQATT, CDR2 SNEGSKA (reference sequence). CDR3 in DNA: TGCAGTGCTACTCCCCGGACAGGCTCTTATCAGCCCCAGCATTTT. Translation gives CSATPRTGSYQPQHF.

There are many counts of this clonotype. V is TRBV9 and J is TRBJ2-7, with D maybe TRBD2 (5 bases). The V and J ends lost 1 base and 5 bases respectively, with 13 bases between them. Per germline, CDR1 SGDLS and CDR2 YYNGEE. The CDR3 sequence is 14 residues long. The CDR3 DNA follows: TGTGCCAGCAGCGTAAGACCCACGGAGGACGAGCAGTACTTC. This translates into CASSVRPTEDEQYF.

This clonotype showed up many times. The rearrangement uses TRBV11-2 and TRBJ2-4; TRBD1 matches at 8 bases. CDR3 length equals 18 residues. Germline-derived CDR1 and CDR2 are SGHAT and FQNNGV. J was trimmed by 0 bases and V by 1 base; bases with no gene match: 8. CDR3 bases: TGTGCCAGCAGCTTAGGCGGACAGGGACCTCTAGCCAAAAACATTCAGTACTTC. It encodes CASSLGGQGPLAKNIQYF.

The chain employs TRBV20-1 and TRBJ2-7; D is ambiguous. This CDR3 spans 11 amino acids. V lost 3 bases and J lost 3, with 6 bases in between. Looked up from germline, CDR1 is DFQATT and CDR2 is SNEGSKA (reference sequence). Written as DNA, the CDR3 is TGCAGTGCTAGTGATGGCTACGAGCAGTACGTC. This sequence encodes CSASDGYEQYV.

This clonotype appeared many times. The chain has TRBV25-1 and TRBJ2-7, with a tentative D call TRBD2 (6 bases). From germline, CDR1 is MGHDK and CDR2 SYGVNS. Trimming removed 3 bases from V and 2 bases from J, with 11 bases in between. The CDR3 spans 14 residues. In DNA, the CDR3 is TGTGCCAGCAGTGATCGGGGGAGAGCCTACGAGCAGTACTTC. Amino acid sequence: CASSDRGRAYEQYF.

This clonotype was seen ten or more times. This chain links TRBV12-3 or TRBV12-4 with TRBJ2-7; D remains unclear. CDR3 size: 13 residues. V shed 3 bases and J shed 3 bases, with 9 bases lying between them. CDR3 sequence (DNA): TGTGCCAGCAGTTTTAAGAGTTTCTACGAGCAGTACGTC. This sequence encodes CASSFKSFYEQYV.

The rearrangement links TRBV12-3 or TRBV12-4 to TRBJ2-7; TRBD2 matches at 8 bases. The trim removed 6 bases at V and 2 bases at J, leaving 15 bases unmatched. This CDR3 is built from 17 residues. The CDR3 DNA is TGTGCCAGCAGCGTAAGCAACTTAGCGGGACATCCCTACGAGCAGTACTTC. Translation gives CASSVSNLAGHPYEQYF.

The chain links TRBV2 to TRBJ2-7; D gene uncertain. The CDR3 length is 11 residues. The germline gives CDR1 SNHLY, CDR2 FYNNEI. V lost 8 bases to trimming and J lost 5 bases, with 10 bases between them. The CDR3 loop is CASLLSHEQYF. The CDR3 nucleotides read TGTGCCAGCCTTCTATCCCACGAGCAGTACTTC.